The following is a TCR beta chain sequence with its context. What this receptor recognizes is not known. No qualities accompany the bases; no much larger clone lies one base away. Every donor in the study was a healthy Caucasian. Three pairs of female monozygotic twins, all aged roughly 18 to 29 years, were included in the twin cohort. Positive isolation kits from Invitrogen were used to isolate the CD4+ and CD8+ T cell populations. These data are taken from a study of identical twins (dated by TCRdb to 2015 to 2016). At the level of the whole study: TCR alpha and beta repertoires from monozygotic twins, unrelated adults of various ages and cord blood were deep-sequenced to test whether fetal clonotypes persist. Replicate twin experiments were performed at different times using different library preparation protocols to rule out contamination. The paper as a whole reports these results and caveats: Because the same donors could not be followed over many years, the conclusions depended on cross-sectional statistical analysis. Fewer insertions were carried by abundant cord blood beta clonotypes, a similar but weaker trend appeared in young adult naive repertoires, and no such trend appeared in memory repertoires. Compared with coincidental sharing between unrelated individuals, out-of-frame TCR alpha sequences shared between twins showed an excess of sequences with low generation probability. In monozygotic twins, recombination models systematically underestimated out-of-frame TCR alpha sharing, but the models matched the sharing seen between unrelated individuals. Invariant T cells such as MAIT and iNKT could partly confound zero-insertion analyses, though diverse VJ usage argued against this for most clonotypes. A weaker excess of twin sharing was found in beta out-of-frame sequences because the signal-to-noise ratio was lowered by fewer shared sequences.

Inclusive of the bounding cysteine and phenylalanine, the CDR3 is 13 residues long. CDR3 DNA only is kept here, 39 bases in frame from base 1. V is reduced by 3 bases and J by 1 base, leaving a spacing of 10 bases between them. CDR1 and CDR2 (DFQATT, SNEGSKA) derive from the germline V gene (reference sequence). The method was 5' RACE. Sequenced on an Illumina HiSeq 2000. Template switching introduced a universal primer binding site; the final cDNA contained a unique molecular identifier, enabling accurate counting of TCR cDNA molecules. Specific primers in the conserved constant-segment region were used to synthesize first-strand cDNA for the TCR alpha and beta chains. To control for contamination, each cDNA library was double barcoded with a SMART-Mk sample barcode plus Illumina barcodes. Two successive PCR steps introduced TruSeq adapter sequences along with Illumina sample barcodes. The Illumina HiSeq platform was used with custom primers to sequence TCR alpha and beta cDNA libraries. For the original study's pipeline: Unique molecular identifiers were extracted from raw reads with MiGEC, and CDR3 positions were determined with MiXCR. For each individual, recombination models were inferred using an EM algorithm with the repgenHMM and IGoR tools. Shared clonotype analysis was performed with the tcR package in R, normalizing sharing by the product of cloneset sizes. Out-of-frame nonproductive sequences were analyzed to study raw recombination free of thymic and clonal selection effects. The raw public reads went through TCRdb reprocessing: fastp at Q25, MiXCR clone calling, in-frame beta chains kept. Each record represents a unique CDR3 protein, reported with the most common genes and DNA among its rows. TCRdb's processing, not the authors', yielded these V and J calls. The sample contains just over 500,000 distinct CDR3 sequences, about 20% of them found a single time. The ten largest clones capture 0.91% of the sample.

This sample was also put to use in a study of T cells expressing NK-cell markers. Per that second paper: Several donors provided sorted CD3+CD56+NKG2C+, CD3+CD56+NKG2C- and CD3+CD56-NKG2C+ T-cell subsets, whose TCR beta-chain repertoires were profiled. Among the eight sequenced donors, only one was HCMV-seronegative, while the other seven were HCMV-seropositive. To restrict sorting to alphabetaTCR-expressing T cells, an anti-gammadeltaTCR antibody was added in several experiments. In several donors, the dominant CD3+CD56+NKG2C+ clonotypes were found to rank among the top 10 CD8+ clonotypes and to make up roughly 1.0-7.0% of CD8+ T cells. Those dominant clonotypes were again the most abundant among CD3+CD56-NKG2C+ cells in a few donors, at roughly 25-65%. It remained unclear whether the expanded NKG2C-expressing T cell clones were specific for HCMV antigens. All eight donors whose samples were sequenced were randomly selected healthy volunteers, three of them men and five women. To determine HCMV serostatus, a commercial ELISA kit was used to detect HCMV-specific IgG in serum. MIGEC handled demultiplexing of the reads and grouping by UMI, while MiTCR was used to assemble and quantify clonotypes. To exclude erroneous sequences, any TCR cDNA sequence not supported by at least two reads was discarded. The tcR package was used for downstream repertoire analysis, and clonotypes were matched across fractions by CDR3 nucleotide sequence plus V segment. VDJmatch was used to annotate antigen specificity against VDJdb, with one amino acid substitution in CDR3 permitted.

The chain joins TRBV20-1 to TRBJ2-7; too little of a D gene remains to name it. The sample was CD4+ T cells sorted from blood. The sequence was collected from a young woman in good health. The CDR3 here reads CSASDTLSYEQYF. The nucleotide sequence is TGCAGTGCTAGTGATACTCTATCCTACGAGCAGTACTTC.